This T cell receptor beta chain was sequenced for a study of cytomegalovirus exposure and HLA in healthy donors (dated by TCRdb to the late 2010s). In the study overall: An earlier analysis of roughly 570 of the donors reported 276 Gb of sequence data and 90 million to 120 million unique TCR beta sequences obtained from roughly 180 million T cells. The genetic ancestry cluster associated with self-reported Caucasian donors included 81% of the roughly 400 genotyped donors. About 280 gigabases of sequencing data and 70 million to 100 million unique TCR sequences made up an early release that covered nearly 650 HLA-typed donors. An earlier analysis of 587 of the donors used high-throughput TCR beta sequencing to judge whether each TCR beta V gene segment behaved as functional or pseudogenic. In a later analysis, previously published TCR beta repertoires from more than 500 donors were re-analyzed and high-resolution HLA genotyping was added so that TCR occurrence patterns could be studied. On average, 235,054 unique TCR beta nucleotide sequences were sequenced per donor among roughly 430 genotyped donors of the cohort, with roughly 18% of those sequences being non-productive. Every discovery cohort repertoire had been produced on one sequencing platform. About five DR-DQ haplotypes were treated as single units for association and clustering because of strong linkage in the cohort. HLA typing included class I and class II loci at four-digit resolution. Rather than using new phenotypic data, the later analysis identified candidate immune exposures from TCR beta sequences and from how often those sequences occurred across donors. The study aimed to test whether cataloging public T cell receptors could reveal signatures of past pathogen exposure. Donor age, sex, ethnicity and CMV serostatus were compiled alongside the repertoire data. The number of donors typed differed by locus, with roughly 620-630 for A, B, C, DRB1 and DQB1, around 560 for DQA1, over 600 for DPA1, and around 460 for DPB1. Genome-wide SNP genotypes for about 55% of the roughly 670 donors were used in a later genetic analysis, which treated that subset as a discovery cohort. Along with the roughly 670-subject first cohort, a separate validation cohort of some 130 different subjects was used. To predict cytomegalovirus infection status, the study combined high-throughput TCR immunosequencing, statistical association of individual TCRs with disease status, and machine learning. The study used immunosequencing to profile the T cell repertoires of several hundred subjects and linked those repertoires to cytomegalovirus serostatus.

Library preparation employed the immunoSEQ multiplex PCR assay. For the multiplex PCR, a mixture combining 60 forward primers for TCR Vbeta segments and 13 reverse primers for TCR Jbeta segments was used. Amplification of the CDR3 region of rearranged TCR beta genes was performed with a multiplex PCR assay on genomic DNA. Amplified TCR beta libraries were sequenced as 87-base-pair reads on the Illumina HiSeq System. The authors' pipeline ran thus. Across the roughly 700 repertoires, a later analysis counted roughly 84 million unique TCR beta chains, around 10 million of which were shared by at least two donors. Raw reads were error-corrected and collapsed into unique sequences with a nearest-neighbor algorithm that merged closely related sequences to remove PCR and sequencing errors. Alignment of CDR3 sequences to IMGT reference sequences was used to assign V, D and J gene segments. For a sequence to be retained, at least a six-nucleotide match to both a V gene segment and a J gene segment was required. Rearrangements were called productive when the CDR3 lacked stop codons and stayed in frame with V and J; all others were non-productive. CDR3 was defined according to IMGT convention as the region running from the second conserved V-encoded cysteine to the conserved J-encoded phenylalanine. The earlier analysis of around 640 of the donors excluded sequences that lacked an unambiguous match to a single V gene segment. An earlier analysis of 587 of the donors classified V segments as functional when productive rearrangements were above 56.7% and as segregating when the standard deviation between donors was above 5%. A statistical classification framework was built to diagnose cytomegalovirus status from the catalog of TCR beta chain sequences. In a later analysis, TCR nucleotide sequences were compared against IMGT/GENE-DB human TR gene sequences so that V and J genes could be assigned. Using the TCRdist pipeline, a later analysis assigned CDR3 sequences along with most-parsimonious VDJ recombination scenarios. In a later analysis, each TCR beta chain was defined by its CDR3 amino acid sequence together with its V-gene family, and reads lacking a unique V-gene family were excluded. A later analysis removed 500 to 600 highly shared, low-generation-probability nucleotide sequences to deal with suspected cross-contamination and a sequencing artifact. For each public chain, a later analysis derived a clonal expansion index from normalized ranks of inferred template counts within each repertoire. Generation probabilities in a later analysis came from a VDJ recombination model fitted to out-of-frame rearrangements, and those results were checked against IGoR. In a later analysis, hypergeometric tests were used to score TCR-TCR, TCR-HLA and TCR-CMV co-occurrence, with a repertoire-size bias correction applied to TCR pairs. A later analysis estimated false discovery rates by permuting HLA or CMV assignments 20 times. In a later analysis, co-occurring TCRs were grouped with DBSCAN, and TCRdist sequence similarity was added when clustering was performed within HLA-allele-positive subsets. Repertoires with fewer than 30,000 or more than 120,000 public chains, plus five repertoires with anomalous nucleotide sharing, were excluded from co-occurrence clustering. TCRdb obtained this table from immuneACCESS and retained in-frame rearrangements with V and J assigned. These tables miss some clones; where compared with another copy, unresolved V genes account for less than half of the shortfall, and the remainder is unexplained. That table supplies the V and J calls and clone size; D and trimming were determined from the DNA. The sample includes roughly 180,000 clones, with more than 75% observed a single time. The biggest ten clones account for roughly 2.5% of the sample.

From the cysteine up to the phenylalanine, the CDR3 has a length of 14 residues. This entry keeps only the CDR3 DNA: 42 bases, framed from base 1. Germline trimming amounts to 2 bases on V and 4 bases on J, with 3 as the count of junction bases outside the gene matches. Per the germline V gene, SGDLS is the CDR1 and YYNGEE is the CDR2. Results and caveats for the whole study, not just this receptor: The presence/absence analyses assumed that sequencing depth was roughly uniform across donors, and that assumption may not be true. The authors suggested that the approach could potentially be extended to other disease states and immunological phenotypes. Because counts were too low, 15 to 20 rarely observed V segments, including chromosome 9 orphons, were excluded from the earlier analysis of 587 of the donors. In a later analysis, several top co-occurrence clusters were reported to appear linked to parvovirus B19, influenza, CMV and Epstein-Barr virus. In a later analysis, about 16,000 TCR beta sequences were associated with specific HLA alleles at a false discovery rate of 0.05. A cluster of highly shared sequence variants was judged likely to be a technical artifact of the sequencing pipeline. A further reported finding was that TCR beta sequences accurately predicted the HLA-A and HLA-B alleles for most subjects in the first cohort. Correlated functional status among segregating V segments might reflect linkage disequilibrium, but an unknown experimental factor could not be ruled out. When HLA alleles, especially DR and DQ, strongly co-occurred, TCR associations were difficult to assign to individual alleles. Immune exposure information for the cohort was limited to CMV serostatus. Most CMV-associated TCR beta chains appeared to be HLA-restricted in a later analysis, and the HLA associations seemed to be driven largely by CMV exposure. Cytomegalovirus status was reported to be diagnosed by the classifier with high specificity and sensitivity in both the original and validation cohorts. Because HLA typing was missing for some donors at each locus, association tests included only the typed subset. In an earlier analysis of 587 of the donors, most TCR beta V segments were observed in productive rearrangements about 87% or about 30% of the time, broadly matching IMGT annotations. A later genetic analysis reported fewer N-insertions in productive TCRs among donors in an Asian-associated ancestry cluster than the roughly 620-donor mean. Most TCR sequences were seen in very few donors, while some public TCRs were found in many individuals. Three of the identified cytomegalovirus-associated TCR beta chains were confirmed in vitro to be specific for cytomegalovirus antigens. The study gave a list of more than 150 TCR beta chains associated with cytomegalovirus. V-gene and J-gene trimming of TCR beta chains was associated with a missense DCLRE1C variant in a later genetic analysis, and the association was replicated in an independent cohort. In a later analysis, HLA-associated TCR beta chains were found to be more clonally expanded and to have lower generation probabilities than equally common non-associated chains. This cohort had only TCR beta chains sequenced, and the lack of alpha or paired-chain data limited which features could be detected. Because the 87-base-pair reads could not distinguish some IMGT-functional V segments, including TRBV6-2 and TRBV6-3, those segments were excluded. A later analysis found that TCR association rates varied across HLA loci, with DRB1 alleles showing the most associated TCRs and HLA-C alleles the fewest.

The cohort consisted of 650 to 850 healthy bone marrow donors. Cohort members were all nominally healthy when sampled, although unrecorded immune exposures were likely present. The donor tested CMV seropositive and was one of the 289 seropositive cohort members. Every donor gave a peripheral blood sample, and the peripheral blood mononuclear cells from that sample were used for TCR beta sequencing. The Qiagen DNeasy Blood Extraction Kit was used to extract genomic DNA from the blood cell samples. For this clone: The clone's antigen remains unknown. Base-call qualities are not available, and no considerably larger clone is one nucleotide away.

The sample comprised PBMCs. The sequence joins TRBV9 to TRBJ2-3; TRBD1 agrees with 8 junctional bases. This sequence was found in a woman aged 25 to 39 in good health and CMV-seropositive. CDR3 sequence: CASSVVDRADTQYF. The DNA reads TGTGCCAGCAGCGTGGTGGACAGGGCAGATACGCAGTATTTT.